The 11 T cell receptor beta chains listed next were all sequenced from one sample in a study of cytomegalovirus exposure and HLA in healthy donors. The PCR used 60 Vbeta and 13 Jbeta primers. Profiling relied on immunoSEQ multiplex PCR, and the TCRdb table lists in-frame clones only, not all of them. Of around 110,000 clones detected, approximately 70% appear once; the ten largest clones hold roughly 0.9%. Sequencing used PBMCs. The receptors originated from a woman aged 25 to 39 in good health and CMV-seronegative.

This clone was observed a few times. This sample also contains other DNA sequences that code for the same CDR3. The chain links TRBV27 to TRBJ1-1; D is ambiguous. Looked up from germline, CDR1 is MNHEY and CDR2 is SMNVEV (reference sequence). Trimming took off 5 bases at V and 3 bases at J, with 13 bases between the two ends. The length of the CDR3 is 14 residues. DNA for the CDR3: TGTGCCAGCAGTCTACTCGGCGGGGACACTGAAGCTTTCTTT. Residues: CASSLLGGDTEAFF.

The chain combines TRBV15 with TRBJ2-5; D remains ambiguous. The germline V and J ends were trimmed by 0 bases and 4 bases, with 24 bases remaining between them. Per the germline V gene, CDR1 is LNHNV and CDR2 is YYDKDF (reference sequence). CDR3 length: 19 residues. The CDR3 loop reads CATSRDLLASFSPRETQYF. CDR3 coding DNA: TGTGCCACCAGCAGAGATCTTTTAGCTAGTTTTTCCCCAAGAGAGACCCAGTACTTC.

The chain couples TRBV6-6 to TRBJ2-6, with 7 positions matching TRBD2. CDR1 is MNHNY, CDR2 SVGAGI, per germline (reference sequence). Unmatched junction bases numbered 5, after V lost 6 bases and J lost 6 bases. This CDR3 is 14 amino acids long. The CDR3 here is CASRWGGEANVLTF. The CDR3 coding sequence is TGTGCCAGCAGATGGGGAGGGGAGGCCAACGTCCTGACTTTC.

This clone has only one observation. V gene TRBV29-1 combines with J gene TRBJ1-1; D is perhaps TRBD1 (5 bases). The V end lost 4 bases, the J end lost 4 bases, and 10 bases lay between the germline ends. Germline CDR1 and CDR2: SQVTM and ANQGSEA. This CDR3 is built from 12 residues. CDR3 bases: TGCAGCGTTGGGGGCTGGAGCACTGAAGCTTTCTTT. Its protein product is CSVGGWSTEAFF.

CDR3 bases: TGTGCCAGCAGCTTAAGGGGCCCCAACTATGGCTACACCTTC. It translates to CASSLRGPNYGYTF. The chain uses TRBV6-5 and TRBJ1-2; D is perhaps TRBD1 (5 bases). The ends were cut back, 6 bases at V and 2 bases at J, with 13 bases in the middle. Looked up from germline, CDR1 is MNHEY and CDR2 is SVGAGI. The CDR3 has 14 residues.

V and J are TRBV2 and TRBJ1-1, with 8 bases aligning to TRBD1. Germline V CDR1 and CDR2: SNHLY, FYNNEI. There are 15 residues in the CDR3. After removal of 7 bases from V and 1 base from J, the junction contained 8 bases not matched to a gene. The CDR3 DNA reads as TGTGCCAGCAAGGGGCAGGGGGCATCGAACACTGAAGCTTTCTTT. This codes for CASKGQGASNTEAFF. Supplemented by reference TRBV2 and TRBJ1-1, the full variable domain reads EPEVTQTPSHQVTQMGQEVILRCVPISNHLYFYWYRQILGQKVEFLVSFYNNEISEKSEIFDDQFSVERPDGSNFTLKIRSTKLEDSAMYFCASKGQGASNTEAFFGQGTRLTVV.

This sequence joins TRBV18 and TRBJ2-7; TRBD1 agrees at 9 bases. V lost 3 bases to trimming and J lost 5 bases; unmatched junction nucleotides: 5. Germline CDR1 KGHSH, CDR2 LQKENI. The CDR3 consists of 14 residues. This CDR3 reads CASSPETGGHEQYF. CDR3 DNA sequence: TGTGCCAGCTCACCGGAGACAGGGGGGCACGAGCAGTACTTC. Supplemented by reference TRBV18 and TRBJ2-7, the full variable domain reads NAGVMQNPRHLVRRRGQEARLRCSPMKGHSHVYWYRQLPEEGLKFMVYLQKENIIDESGMPKERFSAEFPKEGPSILRIQQVVRGDSAAYFCASSPETGGHEQYFGPGTRLTVT.

This sequence joins TRBV7-2 and TRBJ1-1; D perhaps matches TRBD1 (6 bases). Trimming pared 6 bases from V and 0 bases from J, leaving 14 bases between. The CDR3 contains 15 residues. Germline V lookup: CDR1 SGHTA, CDR2 FQGNSA. As DNA, the CDR3 is TGTGCCAGCAGAAAGGGGGGGAATCTGAACACTGAAGCTTTCTTT. Translation: CASRKGGNLNTEAFF.

DNA for the CDR3: TGTGCCAGTAGTCGGACAGGGGGGGCCGGGGAGCTGTTTTTT. Translated, it gives CASSRTGGAGELFF. This chain joins TRBV19 and TRBJ2-2; the match to TRBD1 covers 10 bases. The CDR3 covers 14 residues. J gave up 6 bases and V 5 bases, and 3 bases lay outside the gene matches. The germline V gene encodes CDR1 LNHDA and CDR2 SQIVND (reference sequence).

The CDR3 loop reads CASRFSQGMYYEQYF. CDR3 DNA: TGCGCCAGCAGGTTCTCTCAGGGAATGTACTACGAGCAGTACTTC. This chain uses TRBV5-1 with TRBJ2-7; D possibly corresponds to TRBD1 (5 bases). The germline CDR1 and CDR2 sequences are SGHRS and YFSETQ. CDR3 length: 15 amino acids. Trimming shortened V by 5 bases and J by 3 bases, and 18 bases separated the two germline ends.

The rearrangement joins TRBV5-8 to TRBJ2-3; the match to TRBD2 covers 13 bases. Unmatched junction bases numbered 2, after V lost 4 bases and J lost 6 bases. CDR3 length: 14 amino acids. Germline CDR1 reads SGHTS; CDR2 reads YDEGEE. The CDR3 region has the DNA TGTGCCAGCAGCCGGACTAGCGGGAGTGATACGCAGTATTTT. It specifies CASSRTSGSDTQYF.